Listed below are T cell receptor beta chains from one sample, sequenced in a study of blood T cell repertoires in COVID-19. Using immunoSEQ multiplex PCR, the repertoire was profiled, and TCRdb retains in-frame clones only, with some absent. The sample records 75,000 to 80,000 clones, approximately 86% being singletons. The specimen was peripheral blood. Receptors were obtained from a human donor in a cohort sampled during active COVID-19. The CDR3 runs from the conserved cysteine through the conserved F or W. Fields, in order: V gene, D gene, clone size, J gene, CDR3 protein, CDR3 DNA. The D gene is left open where the match is weak. Where a row states a size, it is once, few, many or the class of an expanded clone; other rows omit it.

V: TRBV7-3; D: .; size: .; J: TRBJ2-1; CDR3: CASSFLGGDGEQFF; DNA: TGTGCCAGCAGCTTCTTAGGCGGGGACGGTGAGCAGTTCTTC
V: TRBV18; D: .; size: .; J: TRBJ1-1; CDR3: CASSAGASNTEAFF; DNA: TGTGCCAGCTCGGCAGGGGCCTCGAACACTGAAGCTTTCTTT
V: TRBV28; D: .; size: .; J: TRBJ2-1; CDR3: CASSLPSGISYNEQFF; DNA: TGTGCCAGCAGTTTGCCCTCGGGGATTTCCTACAATGAGCAGTTCTTC
V: TRBV5-6; D: TRBD1; size: .; J: TRBJ2-1; CDR3: CASSWENRGNEQFF; DNA: TGTGCCAGCAGCTGGGAAAACAGGGGTAATGAGCAGTTCTTC
V: TRBV11-3; D: .; size: .; J: TRBJ1-6; CDR3: CASSLAQGRGSPLHF; DNA: TGTGCCAGCAGCTTAGCACAGGGCCGGGGTTCACCCCTCCACTTT
V: TRBV7-2; D: .; size: once; J: TRBJ2-7; CDR3: CASSLSRYEQYF; DNA: TGTGCCAGCAGCTTATCCCGCTACGAGCAGTACTTC
V: TRBV12-5; D: .; size: few; J: TRBJ1-2; CDR3: CASGPPQGRYYGYTF; DNA: TGTGCTAGTGGACCCCCCCAGGGGAGATACTATGGCTACACCTTC
V: TRBV4-3; D: .; size: .; J: TRBJ2-7; CDR3: CASSQEGRGDYEQYF; DNA: TGCGCCAGCAGCCAAGAAGGCAGGGGGGACTACGAGCAGTACTTC
V: TRBV10-1; D: TRBD2; size: .; J: TRBJ2-3; CDR3: CASSATSGGAPDTQYF; DNA: TGCGCCAGCAGTGCCACTAGCGGGGGGGCTCCAGATACGCAGTATTTT
V: TRBV27; D: .; size: .; J: TRBJ1-1; CDR3: CASSLVGGPSFF; DNA: TGTGCCAGCAGTTTAGTAGGTGGGCCGTCTTTCTTT
V: TRBV12-5; D: TRBD1; size: .; J: TRBJ2-1; CDR3: CASVIGGQGHNEQFF; DNA: TGTGCTAGTGTTATTGGGGGACAGGGCCACAATGAGCAGTTCTTC
V: TRBV6-6; D: TRBD1; size: .; J: TRBJ2-5; CDR3: CASSPGTGGLETQYF; DNA: TGTGCCAGCAGTCCCGGGACAGGGGGCTTGGAGACCCAGTACTTC
V: TRBV4-2; D: .; size: .; J: TRBJ1-4; CDR3: CASSLRGQDEKLFF; DNA: TGTGCCAGCAGCCTTCGGGGTCAAGATGAAAAACTGTTTTTT
V: TRBV24-1; D: .; size: .; J: TRBJ1-2; CDR3: CATSARGTDYGYTF; DNA: TGTGCCACCAGTGCACGGGGTACAGACTATGGCTACACCTTC
V: TRBV5-1; D: .; size: .; J: TRBJ2-3; CDR3: CASSLRLSSSTDTQYF; DNA: TGCGCCAGCAGCCTGCGACTATCCTCTAGCACAGATACGCAGTATTTT
V: TRBV5-1; D: TRBD1; size: .; J: TRBJ2-7; CDR3: CASNSGGEQYF; DNA: TGCGCCAGCAACTCAGGGGGCGAGCAGTACTTC
V: TRBV7-9; D: TRBD2; size: .; J: TRBJ2-1; CDR3: CASSFLAGGPDEQFF; DNA: TGTGCCAGCAGCTTCTTAGCGGGAGGGCCCGATGAGCAGTTCTTC
V: TRBV11-2; D: .; size: .; J: TRBJ1-1; CDR3: CASSLEVSPTEAFF; DNA: TGTGCCAGCAGCTTAGAAGTTAGCCCTACTGAAGCTTTCTTT
V: TRBV18; D: .; size: .; J: TRBJ1-5; CDR3: CASSPFADYSNQPQHF; DNA: TGTGCCAGCTCACCATTCGCGGACTATAGCAATCAGCCCCAGCATTTT
V: TRBV11-2; D: .; size: once; J: TRBJ2-3; CDR3: CASSLGAERGTDTQYF; DNA: TGTGCCAGCAGCTTGGGGGCAGAGAGGGGAACAGATACGCAGTATTTT
V: TRBV18; D: TRBD2; size: .; J: TRBJ2-5; CDR3: CASSPNPPGGPETQYF; DNA: TGTGCCAGCTCACCTAACCCCCCGGGGGGGCCAGAGACCCAGTACTTC
V: TRBV11-3; D: TRBD1; size: .; J: TRBJ2-3; CDR3: CASRRGRDSDTQYF; DNA: TGTGCCAGCAGGAGGGGGCGCGACTCAGATACGCAGTATTTT
V: TRBV7-8; D: .; size: once; J: TRBJ1-5; CDR3: CASTAGLPQPQHF; DNA: TGTGCCAGCACGGCGGGGCTTCCACAGCCCCAGCATTTT
V: TRBV28; D: .; size: .; J: TRBJ1-2; CDR3: CASSGLRGPSDSYTF; DNA: TGTGCCAGCAGTGGCCTCAGGGGCCCTAGTGATAGCTACACCTTC
V: TRBV19; D: .; size: .; J: TRBJ1-1; CDR3: CASSISGHKGVNAFF; DNA: TGTGCCAGTAGTATCTCGGGACACAAAGGGGTGAATGCTTTCTTT
V: TRBV5-1; D: TRBD1; size: few; J: TRBJ2-7; CDR3: CASSTTGDHEQYF; DNA: TGCGCCAGCAGCACGACAGGGGACCACGAGCAGTACTTC
V: TRBV5-1; D: .; size: .; J: TRBJ2-5; CDR3: CASSNDSQETQYF; DNA: TGCGCCAGCAGCAATGACTCTCAAGAGACCCAGTACTTC
V: TRBV28; D: .; size: once; J: TRBJ2-7; CDR3: CASLGGLVSYEQYF; DNA: TGTGCCAGCCTGGGGGGTTTGGTCTCCTACGAGCAGTACTTC
V: TRBV10-3; D: TRBD2; size: .; J: TRBJ2-1; CDR3: CAIRPGLAKDDEQFF; DNA: TGTGCCATCAGGCCGGGACTAGCAAAAGACGATGAGCAGTTCTTC
V: TRBV5-1; D: .; size: .; J: TRBJ2-5; CDR3: CASSLVLSQGQETQYF; DNA: TGCGCCAGCAGCTTGGTCTTAAGTCAGGGCCAAGAGACCCAGTACTTC
V: TRBV4-3; D: .; size: .; J: TRBJ1-4; CDR3: CASSQDPPGNEKLFF; DNA: TGCGCCAGCAGCCAAGATCCTCCGGGTAATGAAAAACTGTTTTTT
V: TRBV7-2; D: .; size: .; J: TRBJ2-7; CDR3: CASSLEAGAPHEQYF; DNA: TGTGCCAGCAGCTTAGAGGCAGGGGCCCCCCACGAGCAGTACTTC
V: TRBV23-1; D: .; size: .; J: TRBJ1-4; CDR3: CASSIGITKDNEKLFF; DNA: TGCGCCAGCAGTATAGGAATCACTAAAGACAATGAAAAACTGTTTTTT
V: TRBV28; D: .; size: .; J: TRBJ1-2; CDR3: CAGGRDYGYTF; DNA: TGTGCTGGCGGCAGAGACTATGGCTACACCTTC
V: TRBV6-5; D: .; size: .; J: TRBJ1-1; CDR3: CASRGQIYTEAFF; DNA: TGTGCCAGCAGGGGACAAATCTACACTGAAGCTTTCTTT
V: TRBV29-1; D: .; size: once; J: TRBJ1-1; CDR3: CSVQEGTMNTEAFF; DNA: TGCAGCGTTCAGGAGGGTACCATGAACACTGAAGCTTTCTTT
V: TRBV19; D: .; size: .; J: TRBJ2-2; CDR3: CASSIRAGELFF; DNA: TGTGCCAGTAGTATCCGGGCCGGGGAGCTGTTTTTT
V: TRBV5-4; D: .; size: few; J: TRBJ1-5; CDR3: CASSLGGPDSNQPQHF; DNA: TGTGCCAGCAGCTTGGGCGGGCCGGATAGCAATCAGCCCCAGCATTTT
V: TRBV4-3; D: .; size: .; J: TRBJ2-7; CDR3: CASSQDKVEDSYEQYF; DNA: TGCGCCAGCAGCCAAGATAAGGTAGAGGATTCCTACGAGCAGTACTTC
V: TRBV12-5; D: TRBD2; size: .; J: TRBJ2-1; CDR3: CASGLVFSGGPLLAEQFF; DNA: TGTGCTAGTGGTTTGGTATTTTCGGGAGGCCCCCTTTTAGCGGAGCAGTTCTTC
V: TRBV7-8; D: TRBD1; size: .; J: TRBJ1-1; CDR3: CASSKAQGRMNTEAFF; DNA: TGTGCCAGCAGCAAAGCACAGGGGCGCATGAACACTGAAGCTTTCTTT
V: TRBV10-1; D: TRBD2; size: .; J: TRBJ2-7; CDR3: CASSPDGGSYEQYF; DNA: TGCGCCAGCAGTCCGGATGGCGGGAGCTACGAGCAGTACTTC
V: TRBV21-1; D: .; size: .; J: TRBJ2-7; CDR3: CASSKASHYEQYF; DNA: TGTGCCAGCAGCAAAGCCTCACACTACGAGCAGTACTTC
V: TRBV11-3; D: .; size: few; J: TRBJ2-5; CDR3: CASSLSGLYETQYF; DNA: TGTGCCAGCAGCCTCTCAGGGTTGTACGAGACCCAGTACTTC
V: TRBV18; D: TRBD1; size: .; J: TRBJ1-2; CDR3: CASSPTDRVGYTF; DNA: TGTGCCAGCTCACCAACCGACAGGGTCGGCTACACCTTC
V: TRBV27; D: TRBD1; size: .; J: TRBJ1-2; CDR3: CASSLRGDREVYGYTF; DNA: TGTGCCAGCAGTTTAAGGGGGGACAGGGAGGTATATGGCTACACCTTC
V: TRBV5-5; D: .; size: .; J: TRBJ1-2; CDR3: CASSFGRGDYGYTF; DNA: TGTGCCAGCAGCTTTGGACGGGGAGACTATGGCTACACCTTC